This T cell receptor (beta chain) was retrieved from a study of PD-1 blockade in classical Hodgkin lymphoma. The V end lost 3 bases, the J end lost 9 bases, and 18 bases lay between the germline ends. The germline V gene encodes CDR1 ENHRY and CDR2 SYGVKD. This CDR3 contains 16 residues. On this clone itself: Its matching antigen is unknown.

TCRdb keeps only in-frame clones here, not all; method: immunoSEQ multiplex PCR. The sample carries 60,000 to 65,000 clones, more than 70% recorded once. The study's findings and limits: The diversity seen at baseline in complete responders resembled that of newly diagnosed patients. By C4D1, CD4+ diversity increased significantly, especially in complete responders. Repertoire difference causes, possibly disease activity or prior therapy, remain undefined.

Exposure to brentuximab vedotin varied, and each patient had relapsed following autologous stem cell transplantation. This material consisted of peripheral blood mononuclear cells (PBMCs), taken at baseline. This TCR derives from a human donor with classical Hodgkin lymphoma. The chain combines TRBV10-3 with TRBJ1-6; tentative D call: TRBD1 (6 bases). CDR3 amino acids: CAISEGTGPVGSPLHF. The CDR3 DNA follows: TGTGCCATCAGTGAAGGAACAGGGCCCGTTGGTTCACCCCTCCACTTT.